Listed here are 21 T cell receptor beta chains from one sample, sequenced in a study of T-cell reconstitution after alpha-beta-depleted transplantation in children. It was with unique molecular identifiers that the TCRbeta library was prepared. TCRdb used MiXCR to reprocess the PCR reads, holding one entry per CDR3 protein. The sample carries about 300,000 distinct CDR3 sequences, about 9.5% recorded once. This material consisted of PBMCs, taken before TCRalphabeta/CD19-depleted stem cell transplant. Source of these receptors: a boy less than two years old with acute myeloid leukemia, due to receive a stem cell transplant.

Concerning this clonotype itself: A read error may be the cause here, since a much bigger clone is one base away. The rearrangement links TRBV5-1 to TRBJ2-7, with D possibly being TRBD1 or TRBD2 (5 bases each). The CDR3 is 14 residues long. Germline V lookup: CDR1 SGHRS, CDR2 YFSETQ. CDR3 nucleotides: TGCACCAGCAGCGTCGGGACGGTGGCCTACGAGCAGTACTTC. It specifies CTSSVGTVAYEQYF.

This clonotype was observed many times. The CDR3 spells CASSWGGGETQYF. The DNA for the CDR3 is TGTGCCAGCAGTTGGGGTGGAGGAGAGACCCAGTACTTC. The chain joins TRBV2 to TRBJ2-5; a weak D match, TRBD2 (5 bases). V was trimmed by 5 bases and J by 4 bases, leaving 11 bases between them. The CDR3 sequence is 13 residues long. The V gene's germline CDR1 is SNHLY and CDR2 FYNNEI.

This clonotype was seen repeatedly, ten times or more. The rearrangement links TRBV28 to TRBJ1-2; a weak D match, TRBD1 (5 bases). V was clipped by 2 bases and J by 5 bases, with 24 bases between them. CDR1 is MDHEN and CDR2 is SYDVKM in the germline V gene. CDR3 length: 18 amino acids. The CDR3 here is CASSLGTNQGPLGYGYTF. CDR3 DNA: TGTGCCAGCAGTTTAGGAACAAATCAGGGCCCCTTGGGGTATGGCTACACCTTC.

This clonotype was counted only a few times. V gene TRBV19 combines with J gene TRBJ1-1, with D perhaps matching TRBD1 (6 bases). CDR1 LNHDA and CDR2 SQIVND come from the germline V gene (reference sequence). The CDR3 has 14 amino acids. Trimming stripped 3 bases from V and 6 bases from J, with 14 bases between. For the CDR3, the DNA is TGTGCCAGTAGTATGGGGGGGGGCAGGGCTGAAGCTTTCTTT. This translates into CASSMGGGRAEAFF.

The V and J genes are TRBV18 and TRBJ2-1; the match to TRBD1 covers 7 bases. There are 14 residues in the CDR3. With V trimmed by 3 bases and J by 6 bases, 5 bases remained unmatched. Germline values: CDR1 KGHSH, CDR2 LQKENI. The CDR3 DNA follows: TGTGCCAGCTCACCGGGACAGCGGCCCAATGAGCAGTTCTTC. Translation gives CASSPGQRPNEQFF.

J is TRBJ2-7 and V is TRBV3-1; weak D call: TRBD1 (5 bases). Germline V lookup: CDR1 LGHDT, CDR2 YNNKEL (reference sequence). V lost 3 bases and J lost 7, with 13 bases in between. The CDR3 loop spans 13 amino acids. CDR3 amino acids: CASSQQVAGEQYF. CDR3 bases: TGTGCCAGCAGCCAGCAGGTCGCAGGGGAGCAGTACTTC.

This clonotype has ten or more counts. The V and J genes are TRBV7-8 and TRBJ2-1, with 12 bases fitting TRBD2. The V and J ends lost 5 bases and 4 bases, in that order; junction bases with no gene match: 6. The CDR3 has 16 amino acids. Looked up from germline, CDR1 is SGHVS and CDR2 is FQNEAQ. CDR3 amino acids: CASSAGGLAGYNEQFF. Written as DNA, the CDR3 is TGTGCCAGCAGCGCAGGCGGACTAGCGGGGTACAATGAGCAGTTCTTC.

As regards this clonotype: A much larger clone differs from this one at a single base, so this may be a read error. The rearrangement uses TRBV20-1 and TRBJ2-1, with D unclear. V shed 5 bases and J shed 10 bases, with 15 bases lying between them. The germline V gene encodes CDR1 DFQATT and CDR2 SNEGSKA (reference sequence). CDR3 length: 12 amino acids. The CDR3 DNA reads as TGCAGTGCTCCTCGACCAGGATACGAGCAGTTCTTC. It encodes CSAPRPGYEQFF.

A word on this clonotype: It may be a read error: a sequence one base away is much more abundant. The V call is TRBV29-1, the J call TRBJ2-7; weak D call: TRBD1 (6 bases). The CDR3 spans 11 residues. Germline V gives CDR1 SQVTM, CDR2 ANQGSEA. The CDR3 region has the DNA TGCAGCTCAGGGGATGGTTACGAGCTGTACTTC. This translates into CSSGDGYELYF.

The rearrangement links TRBV20-1 to TRBJ1-2; D gene ambiguous. The CDR3 length is 11 residues. The germline V and J ends were trimmed by 4 bases and 1 base, with 4 bases remaining between them. Germline assignment: CDR1 DFQATT and CDR2 SNEGSKA (reference sequence). This CDR3 reads CSANYNYGYTF. For the CDR3, the DNA is TGCAGTGCTAATTATAACTATGGCTACACCTTC.

The table lists this clonotype with many counts. The V gene is TRBV20-1, the J gene TRBJ2-7, with D perhaps assigned TRBD1 or TRBD2 (5 bases each). V gave up 5 bases and J gave up 7 bases, with 15 bases separating them. The CDR3 spans 12 residues. Germline lookup yields CDR1 DFQATT and CDR2 SNEGSKA (reference sequence). CDR3 sequence: CSAGGRVGEQYF. The CDR3 DNA reads TGCAGTGCTGGGGGTCGGGTGGGGGAGCAGTACTTC.

This clonotype was counted at least ten times. The chain links TRBV5-4 to TRBJ2-6; D uncertain. The CDR3 runs to 16 residues. Germline CDR1 and CDR2: SGHNT and YYREEE (reference sequence). Trimming took off 0 bases at V and 0 bases at J, with 7 bases between the two ends. The CDR3 DNA is TGTGCCAGCAGCTTGGGTTACAGCTCTGGGGCCAACGTCCTGACTTTC. It is translated as CASSLGYSSGANVLTF.

This clonotype was seen at least ten times. The chain links TRBV12-3 or TRBV12-4 to TRBJ2-6; TRBD2 aligns across 7 bases. This CDR3 is built from 15 residues. V lost 6 bases, J lost 2 bases, and 4 bases stayed unmatched. This CDR3 reads CASSRGEPGANVLTF. DNA for the CDR3: TGTGCCAGCAGCCGGGGGGAACCTGGGGCCAACGTCCTGACTTTC.

At least ten counts were recorded for this clonotype. The chain uses TRBV6-1 and TRBJ2-3; D is possibly TRBD1 or TRBD2 (6 bases each). The CDR3 contains 15 residues. The germline CDR1 and CDR2 sequences are MNHNS and SASEGT. The germline V and J ends were trimmed by 2 bases and 1 base, with 10 bases remaining between them. The DNA of the CDR3 is TGTGCCAGCAGTGAAAGGGGGGATGGCACAGATACGCAGTATTTT. Protein product: CASSERGDGTDTQYF.

The chain has TRBV7-3 and TRBJ2-3; maybe TRBD2 (6 bases). Looked up from germline, CDR1 is SGHTA and CDR2 is FQGTGA. This CDR3 contains 15 residues. V lost 6 bases, J lost 2 bases, and 15 bases lay in between. DNA of the CDR3: TGTGCCAGCAGTCCGACTAGTTACTACACAGATACGCAGTATTTT. Its translation is CASSPTSYYTDTQYF. Filled out from reference TRBV7-3 and TRBJ2-3, the complete variable domain reads GAGVSQTPSNKVTEKGKYVELRCDPISGHTALYWYRQSLGQGPEFLIYFQGTGAADDSGLPNDRFFAVRPEGSVSTLKIQRTERGDSAVYLCASSPTSYYTDTQYFGPGTRLTVL.

This clonotype was picked up many times. J is TRBJ1-1 and V is TRBV5-1; possibly TRBD1 for D (5 bases). Trimming left V 0 bases short and J 2 bases short, with 8 bases between. Germline V CDR1 and CDR2: SGHRS, YFSETQ. The CDR3 contains 14 residues. This CDR3 reads CASSLAGDNTEAFF. CDR3 DNA sequence: TGCGCCAGCAGCTTGGCGGGGGACAACACTGAAGCTTTCTTT.

This clonotype was picked up many times. The chain employs TRBV7-2 and TRBJ2-7, with TRBD2 matching over 12 bases. Germline assignment: CDR1 SGHTA and CDR2 FQGNSA. With 5 bases clipped from V and 2 bases from J, the junction kept 7 bases outside the gene matches. The CDR3 is 16 residues long. CDR3 residues: CASSPNRLAGAYEQYF. The CDR3 DNA is TGTGCCAGCAGCCCGAATAGACTAGCGGGGGCCTACGAGCAGTACTTC.

This clonotype was seen repeatedly, ten times or more. The chain carries TRBV4-1 and TRBJ2-2; D is undetermined. The CDR3 spans 14 residues. CDR1 and CDR2 from the germline V gene are MGHRA and YSYEKL. The V gene lost 1 base and the J gene lost 2 bases, with 5 bases spanning the gap. CDR3 protein: CASSQGTNTGELFF. CDR3 DNA sequence: TGCGCCAGCAGCCAAGGAACTAACACCGGGGAGCTGTTTTTT.

This clonotype appeared many times. This rearrangement joins TRBV25-1 to TRBJ2-3; D uncertain. The ends were cut back, 1 base at V and 6 bases at J, with 8 bases in the middle. The germline CDR1 and CDR2 sequences are MGHDK and SYGVNS. The CDR3 consists of 13 residues. CDR3 nucleotides: TGTGCCAGCAGTGAATTGGGCAGGGATACGCAGTATTTT. It yields the protein CASSELGRDTQYF.

This clonotype was found many times. DNA for the CDR3: TGCAGCGCCCCGTACCCCACAGATACGCAGTATTTT. Translation gives CSAPYPTDTQYF. The V call is TRBV29-1, the J call TRBJ2-3, with D uncertain. The ends were cut back, 7 bases at V and 2 bases at J, with 10 bases in the middle. This CDR3 is 12 amino acids long. The germline V gene has CDR1 SQVTM and CDR2 ANQGSEA.

The V and J genes are TRBV4-1 and TRBJ1-5, with a tentative D call TRBD1 (6 bases). CDR1 and CDR2 (germline): MGHRA, YSYEKL. This CDR3 has 16 amino acids. V lost 2 bases to trimming and J lost 5 bases, with 16 bases between them. The CDR3 DNA reads TGCGCCAGCAGCCAAAGAGGGGGGGAGCGGGATCAGCCCCAGCATTTT. This sequence encodes CASSQRGGERDQPQHF.